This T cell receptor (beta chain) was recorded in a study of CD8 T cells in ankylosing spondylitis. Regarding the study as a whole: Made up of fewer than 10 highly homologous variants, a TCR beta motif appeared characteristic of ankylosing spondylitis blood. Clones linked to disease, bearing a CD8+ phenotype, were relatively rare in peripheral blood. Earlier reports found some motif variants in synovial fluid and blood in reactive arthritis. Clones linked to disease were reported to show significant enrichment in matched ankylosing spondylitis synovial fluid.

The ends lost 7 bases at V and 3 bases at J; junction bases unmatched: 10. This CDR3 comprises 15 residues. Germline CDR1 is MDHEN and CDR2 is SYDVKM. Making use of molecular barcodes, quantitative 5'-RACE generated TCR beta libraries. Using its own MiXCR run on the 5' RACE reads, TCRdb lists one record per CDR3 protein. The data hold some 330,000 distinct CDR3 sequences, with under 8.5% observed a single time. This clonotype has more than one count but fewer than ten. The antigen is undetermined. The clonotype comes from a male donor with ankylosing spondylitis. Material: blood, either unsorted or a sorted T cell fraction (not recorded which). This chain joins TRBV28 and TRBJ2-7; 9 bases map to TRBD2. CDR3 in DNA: TGTGCCAGCAATCGTATGGGACTAGCAGGCTACGAGCAGTACTTC. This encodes CASNRMGLAGYEQYF. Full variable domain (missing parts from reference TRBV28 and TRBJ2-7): DVKVTQSSRYLVKRTGEKVFLECVQDMDHENMFWYRQDPGLGLRLIYFSYDVKMKEKGDIPEGYSVSREKKERFSLILESASTNQTSMYLCASNRMGLAGYEQYFGPGTRLTVT.